This paragraph reports one T cell receptor (beta chain). The assay was immunoSEQ multiplex PCR, and TCRdb's table has in-frame clones only and misses some. Of fewer than 300,000 clones in the sample, 85% to 90% were seen once. This entry is derived from a study of blood T cell repertoires in COVID-19. CDR1 LNHDA and CDR2 SQIVND come from the germline V gene (reference sequence). CDR3 length: 17 amino acids. J was trimmed by 4 bases and V by 5 bases; bases with no gene match: 6. Sequencing input: PBMCs or T cells enriched from blood (not recorded which). The chain links TRBV19 to TRBJ2-3; 16 nucleotides align to TRBD2. The TCR sequence derives from a man between 18 and 35 years old who had recovered from COVID-19. The CDR3 region has the DNA TGTGCCAGTAGTCGATTGGGACTAGCGGGAGGGGCAGATACGCAGTATTTT. The encoded protein is CASSRLGLAGGADTQYF.